What follows is one TCR beta chain and its context. Its specificity is unknown. This sample is drawn from a study of graft-versus-host responses after intestinal transplantation. Looking at the study overall: For two to four years after anti-thymocyte globulin induction, all recipients took tacrolimus and steroids.

TCRdb's table, derived via immunoSEQ multiplex PCR, lists solely in-frame clones and lacks some. The sample contains 90,000 to 150,000 clones, 85% to 95% of which appear only once. Findings and caveats of the study: Allograft graft-versus-host to host-versus-graft clonal ratios ran high in patients with graft-donor T cell macrochimerism. Maximum circulating GvH clone levels tracked with early post-transplant HvG decreases.

The source is a human donor who received an intestinal transplant. This specimen consisted of unstimulated CD8+ T cells sorted from spleen or lymph node cells, obtained before intestinal transplant.

The CDR3 reads CASSVAPGLAGGPYNEQFF. DNA of the CDR3: TGTGCCAGCAGCGTAGCACCGGGACTAGCGGGAGGACCCTACAATGAGCAGTTCTTC. The J gene is TRBJ2-1, the V gene TRBV9; 15 nucleotides match TRBD2. Germline values: CDR1 SGDLS, CDR2 YYNGEE. Trimming at V came to 0 bases and at J to 2 bases, leaving 6 bases not matched to a gene. This CDR3 is 19 amino acids long.